These 23 T cell receptor beta chains originate from one sample sequenced in a study of blood T cells in healthy people across ages. A second roughly 6 to 11 cycle PCR used barcoded and J-beta primers. TCRdb ran MiXCR on the 5' RACE reads and lists one entry per CDR3 protein. Of 700,000 to 850,000 distinct CDR3 sequences detected, roughly 35% appear once; the ten largest clones hold approximately 13%. The sequenced material came from blood. Every receptor here comes from a young man in good health.

The rearrangement uses TRBV5-1 and TRBJ2-6; a possible D gene is TRBD1 (6 bases). The CDR3 loop spans 20 amino acids. Trimming cost V 3 bases and J 0 bases, with 22 bases left between them. The V gene's germline CDR1 is SGHRS and CDR2 YFSETQ. CDR3 nucleotides: TGCGCCAGCAGCTCAGGACAGATAGCAAATCTCCTCTCTGGGGCCAACGTCCTGACTTTC. This codes for CASSSGQIANLLSGANVLTF.

V and J are TRBV27 and TRBJ2-5, with D unresolved. Near its end, the DNA agrees better with TRBJ2-1, so the J call may be wrong. The CDR3 loop spans 15 amino acids. CDR1 MNHEY and CDR2 SMNVEV come from the germline V gene (reference sequence). For the CDR3, the DNA is TGTGCCAGCAGTCCCATGGGGATACAGCAAGAGACCCAGTTCTTC. This codes for CASSPMGIQQETQFF.

This clonotype was observed a handful of times. The V call is TRBV2, the J call TRBJ2-3, with D possibly matching TRBD1 (6 bases). The CDR3 is 15 amino acids. Germline lookup yields CDR1 SNHLY and CDR2 FYNNEI. V was clipped by 5 bases and J by 2 bases, with 14 bases between them. CDR3 in DNA: TGTGCCAGCAGTAGGGAAAGACAGGACACAGATACGCAGTATTTT. This gives the protein CASSRERQDTDTQYF.

This clonotype came up many times. The chain employs TRBV12-3 or TRBV12-4 and TRBJ2-1, with 7 bases that match TRBD1. This CDR3 contains 17 residues. V lost 3 bases, J lost 0 bases, and 8 bases stayed unmatched. CDR3 in amino acids: CASSLASWTGSYNEQFF. The CDR3 bases are TGTGCCAGCAGTTTGGCCTCCTGGACAGGCTCCTACAATGAGCAGTTCTTC.

The V gene is TRBV11-2, the J gene TRBJ1-1, with no clear D. The CDR3 runs 14 residues. V gave up 6 bases and J gave up 1 base, with 12 bases separating them. Per germline, CDR1 SGHAT and CDR2 FQNNGV. The CDR3 loop is CASRNPATNTEAFF. The CDR3 DNA is TGTGCCAGCAGGAACCCAGCGACGAACACTGAAGCTTTCTTT.

This chain links TRBV4-1 with TRBJ2-5; the match to TRBD2 covers 8 bases. The CDR3 is made up of 16 amino acids. The ends lost 0 bases at V and 3 bases at J; junction bases unmatched: 6. Per germline, CDR1 MGHRA and CDR2 YSYEKL. In DNA, the CDR3 is TGCGCCAGCAGCCAAGAGTCTAGCGGGTTCAAAGAGACCCAGTACTTC. It encodes CASSQESSGFKETQYF.

This chain links TRBV9 with TRBJ1-6; 8 nucleotides agree with TRBD1. CDR1 is SGDLS and CDR2 is YYNGEE in the germline V gene. The CDR3 runs 13 residues. Losses at the gene ends were 0 bases for V and 10 bases for J; bases not matched to a gene: 0. CDR3 sequence: CASSVGDRSPLHF. In nucleotides, the CDR3 is TGTGCCAGCAGCGTAGGGGACAGGTCACCCCTCCACTTT.

This clonotype was detected only once. The V call is TRBV6-2 or TRBV6-3, the J call TRBJ1-2; D not resolved. CDR1 and CDR2 from the germline V gene are MNHEY and SVGEGT. CDR3 length equals 12 residues. Trimming took off 6 bases at V and 6 bases at J, with 11 bases between the two ends. The CDR3 sequence is CASSGRVHGYTF. In DNA, the CDR3 is TGTGCCAGCAGCGGACGGGTCCATGGCTACACCTTC.

This clonotype was picked up a small number of times. The chain's CDR3 is CASSGGFEGDEQFF. DNA of the CDR3: TGCGCCAGCAGCGGGGGCTTCGAGGGGGATGAGCAGTTCTTC. The chain links TRBV5-1 to TRBJ2-1, with D maybe TRBD1 (6 bases). Germline V gives CDR1 SGHRS, CDR2 YFSETQ. The V gene lost 4 bases and the J gene lost 8 bases, with 16 bases spanning the gap. The CDR3 has 14 amino acids.

V gene TRBV5-1 combines with J gene TRBJ1-1, with 7 positions matching TRBD1. The CDR3 runs 18 residues. The germline V gene encodes CDR1 SGHRS and CDR2 YFSETQ. The V segment lost 0 bases and the J segment 4 bases; nucleotides outside the gene matches: 15. CDR3 DNA: TGCGCCAGCAGCTTGGCCAAACCTGGGACAGCCCTTGGCACTGAAGCTTTCTTT. Translated: CASSLAKPGTALGTEAFF.

This clonotype was picked up a small number of times. The gene calls are TRBV9 and TRBJ2-3; maybe TRBD1 (5 bases). CDR1 and CDR2 from the germline V gene are SGDLS and YYNGEE. The V gene lost 0 bases and the J gene lost 5 bases, with 13 bases spanning the gap. The CDR3 length is 15 residues. CDR3 in amino acids: CASSVEGQGLDTQYF. The CDR3, as DNA: TGTGCCAGCAGCGTAGAAGGGCAGGGCCTAGATACGCAGTATTTT.

In its sample, this clonotype was seen a few times. The chain links TRBV3-1 to TRBJ2-1; 8 positions match TRBD2. The V segment lost 1 base and the J segment 7 bases; nucleotides outside the gene matches: 3. The CDR3 runs 14 residues. Looked up from germline, CDR1 is LGHDT and CDR2 is YNNKEL (reference sequence). As DNA, the CDR3 is TGTGCCAGCAGCCAAGTTGGCGGGAGGAATGAGCAGTTCTTC. Translated, it gives CASSQVGGRNEQFF.

This clonotype was seen repeatedly, ten times or more. The rearrangement joins TRBV12-3 or TRBV12-4 to TRBJ1-2; 9 positions match TRBD1. This CDR3 region has 16 residues. Trimming cost V 5 bases and J 4 bases; bases outside gene matches: 11. The CDR3 here is CASSPGQGPASYGYTF. CDR3 bases: TGTGCCAGCAGTCCGGGACAGGGACCGGCATCCTATGGCTACACCTTC.

This clonotype was picked up one time. This clone may be a read error of a much larger clone one base away. The chain has TRBV6-6 and TRBJ1-1; possible D gene TRBD1, 5 bases. The germline gives CDR1 MNHNY, CDR2 SVGAGI (reference sequence). This CDR3 contains 13 residues. The CDR3 region is CASSYGGNPEAFF. As DNA, the CDR3 is TGTGCCAGCAGTTACGGGGGGAACCCTGAAGCTTTCTTT.

The chain recombines TRBV4-3 with TRBJ2-5; perhaps D is TRBD1 or TRBD2 (6 bases each). CDR3 size: 13 residues. V lost 2 bases, J lost 4 bases, and 8 bases lay in between. CDR1 is LGHNA and CDR2 is YSLEER in the germline V gene. The CDR3 DNA is TGCGCCAGCAGCCAAACGGGGGCAGAGACCCAGTACTTC. Its protein product is CASSQTGAETQYF.

The sample holds one count of this clonotype. This rearrangement joins TRBV15 to TRBJ2-3; 9 positions agree with TRBD1. V lost 0 bases to trimming and J lost 4 bases; unmatched junction nucleotides: 8. The CDR3 has 17 residues. Per germline, CDR1 LNHNV and CDR2 YYDKDF (reference sequence). CDR3 loop: CATSRDRRQGGPDTQYF. DNA for the CDR3: TGTGCCACCAGCAGAGATCGGCGACAGGGGGGACCAGATACGCAGTATTTT.

This clonotype was picked up a small number of times. The V call is TRBV6-5, the J call TRBJ2-7; a possible D gene is TRBD2 (6 bases). The CDR3 runs 16 residues. V lost 6 bases and J 7 bases, leaving 25 bases between the germline ends. The germline V gene encodes CDR1 MNHEY and CDR2 SVGAGI. This CDR3 is CASSPLEGRTYNEQYF. In DNA form, the CDR3 reads TGTGCCAGCAGCCCCCTGGAGGGACGGACTTACAATGAGCAGTACTTC.

The V gene is TRBV4-2, the J gene TRBJ2-1, with D unclear. With 3 bases removed from V and 0 bases from J, the gap between germline ends came to 9 bases. The germline V gene encodes CDR1 LGHNA and CDR2 YNFKEQ. The CDR3 contains 15 residues. The CDR3 DNA reads as TGTGCCAGCAGCCAGAAGCATAACTCCTACAATGAGCAGTTCTTC. Translated, it gives CASSQKHNSYNEQFF.

This clonotype showed up many times. The chain joins TRBV20-1 to TRBJ2-3, with D possibly being TRBD1 (6 bases). The CDR3 consists of 13 residues. Trimming left V 3 bases short and J 2 bases short, with 9 bases between. Germline CDR1 and CDR2: DFQATT and SNEGSKA (reference sequence). The DNA for the CDR3 is TGCAGTGCTAGCCGGGACACCACAGATACGCAGTATTTT. Its translation: CSASRDTTDTQYF.

V and J are TRBV25-1 and TRBJ2-4; a weak D match, TRBD1 (6 bases). The J call is doubtful: the DNA matches TRBJ2-7 better. CDR1 and CDR2 from the germline V gene are MGHDK and SYGVNS. This CDR3 comprises 12 residues. CDR3 DNA: TGTGCCAATCTGGGACACCGCTACGAGCAGTACTTC. It translates to CANLGHRYEQYF.

This clonotype occurred a few times. This chain links TRBV3-1 with TRBJ2-1; 9 positions agree with TRBD1. J gave up 5 bases and V 5 bases, and 22 bases lay outside the gene matches. The germline V gene encodes CDR1 LGHDT and CDR2 YNNKEL (reference sequence). CDR3 size: 20 residues. The CDR3 loop reads CASSVIIGTGRFGSDNEQFF. The CDR3, as DNA: TGTGCCAGCAGCGTTATCATTGGGACAGGGCGGTTTGGGTCGGACAATGAGCAGTTCTTC.

The CDR3 loop reads CASSVAPRGDTDTQYF. Here the CDR3 DNA reads TGTGCCAGCAGCGTAGCCCCTCGCGGGGACACAGATACGCAGTATTTT. The chain recombines TRBV9 with TRBJ2-3, with D possibly TRBD2 on 6 matching bases. Germline loops: CDR1 SGDLS, CDR2 YYNGEE. V was cut by 0 bases and J by 2 bases, with 13 bases left in between. The CDR3 runs to 16 residues.

J is TRBJ1-1 and V is TRBV3-1; D remains unclear. This CDR3 contains 14 residues. Germline V gives CDR1 LGHDT, CDR2 YNNKEL (reference sequence). V lost 2 bases, J lost 1 base, and 8 bases lay in between. The CDR3 DNA follows: TGTGCCAGCAGCCAATTCGGAACGAACACTGAAGCTTTCTTT. Its protein product is CASSQFGTNTEAFF. Variable domain in full (rest from reference TRBV3-1 and TRBJ1-1): DTAVSQTPKYLVTQMGNDKSIKCEQNLGHDTMYWYKQDSKKFLKIMFSYNNKELIINETVPNRFSPKSPDKAHLNLHINSLELGDSAVYFCASSQFGTNTEAFFGQGTRLTVV.